This is a list of T cell receptor beta chains from one sample in a study of cytomegalovirus exposure and HLA in healthy donors. Assay: immunoSEQ multiplex PCR; the TCRdb copy retains only in-frame clones and omits some. The sample includes fewer than 250,000 clones, around 81% seen only once; the top ten take less than 2%. Sample: PBMCs. The receptors were gathered from a man aged 18 to 30 in good health and CMV-seronegative. Both conserved end residues are part of each CDR3. D genes are given only for firm matches. Rows give clone size only sometimes, using once, few, many, or a class for an expanded clone.

v_gene	abundance	j_gene	d_gene	CDR3aa	CDR3nt
TRBV19	-	TRBJ1-2	-	CASSPQDYGYTF	TGTGCCAGTAGTCCTCAGGACTATGGCTACACCTTC
TRBV11-2	-	TRBJ1-5	TRBD1	CASSQTGINQPQHF	TGTGCCAGCAGCCAGACAGGGATTAATCAGCCCCAGCATTTT
TRBV7-9	-	TRBJ2-7	TRBD2	CASSPRTSGAYEQYF	TGTGCCAGCAGCCCGAGGACTAGCGGGGCCTACGAGCAGTACTTC
TRBV19	-	TRBJ1-2	-	CASSPTGLYGYTF	TGTGCCAGTAGCCCAACAGGGCTCTATGGCTACACCTTC
TRBV7-9	-	TRBJ2-7	-	CASSMGQGISYEQYF	TGTGCCAGCAGCATGGGGCAGGGGATTTCCTACGAGCAGTACTTC
TRBV15	-	TRBJ2-7	-	CATRWQGGHEQYF	TGTGCCACCCGGTGGCAGGGAGGTCACGAGCAGTACTTC
TRBV28	once	TRBJ1-2	-	CASRHPVAGSYGYTF	TGTGCCAGCAGACACCCGGTGGCAGGTTCCTATGGCTACACCTTC
TRBV28	-	TRBJ1-1	TRBD1	CASSQVFGTGGTNTEAFF	TGTGCCAGCAGTCAAGTCTTCGGGACAGGGGGGACGAACACTGAAGCTTTCTTT
TRBV4-1	-	TRBJ1-2	-	CASSQDGGGVEGYTF	TGCGCCAGCAGCCAAGATGGGGGCGGAGTGGAGGGCTACACCTTC
TRBV27	-	TRBJ1-1	TRBD1	CASSRIDRGKAFF	TGTGCCAGCAGTCGTATTGACAGGGGTAAAGCTTTCTTT
TRBV10-3	-	TRBJ2-5	-	CAISESQLEGPAVETQYF	TGTGCCATCAGTGAGTCGCAACTGGAGGGACCGGCAGTAGAGACCCAGTACTTC
TRBV11-3	-	TRBJ2-7	TRBD2	CASSFYAGEGYEQYF	TGTGCCAGCAGCTTTTACGCGGGAGAAGGGTACGAGCAGTACTTC
TRBV7-9	-	TRBJ1-4	-	CASSLDSFNEKLFF	TGTGCCAGCAGCCTAGACAGCTTTAATGAAAAACTGTTTTTT
TRBV28	few	TRBJ1-3	TRBD1	CASSTPGQGARYGNTIYF	TGTGCCAGCAGTACGCCGGGACAGGGAGCTCGTTATGGAAACACCATATATTTT
TRBV11-2	-	TRBJ1-1	-	CASSWGPRGTEAFF	TGTGCCAGCAGCTGGGGACCCAGGGGCACTGAAGCTTTCTTT
TRBV7-2	few	TRBJ2-3	-	CASSLEGGGARDTQYF	TGTGCCAGCAGCTTAGAAGGTGGGGGGGCCCGAGATACGCAGTATTTT
TRBV5-6	-	TRBJ1-1	-	CASSLGTRAEAFF	TGTGCCAGCAGCTTGGGCACTCGGGCTGAAGCTTTCTTT
TRBV18	-	TRBJ1-5	TRBD1	CASSPGTGSLSNQPQHF	TGTGCCAGCTCACCGGGGACAGGGTCACTTAGCAATCAGCCCCAGCATTTT
TRBV28	-	TRBJ2-2	TRBD2	CASRKASGRGGGELFF	TGTGCCAGCAGAAAGGCTAGCGGGAGGGGAGGCGGGGAGCTGTTTTTT
TRBV15	-	TRBJ2-7	TRBD1	CATSRDRGSYEQYF	TGTGCCACCAGCAGAGACAGGGGGTCCTACGAGCAGTACTTC
TRBV9	few	TRBJ2-7	-	CASSVGGRPIYEQYF	TGTGCCAGCAGCGTAGGAGGGAGGCCCATCTACGAGCAGTACTTC
TRBV19	once	TRBJ1-5	-	CASSPSPHSNQPQHF	TGTGCCAGTAGTCCGTCGCCACATAGCAATCAGCCCCAGCATTTT
TRBV19	-	TRBJ2-7	-	CASSAGWAYEQYF	TGTGCCAGTAGTGCAGGCTGGGCCTACGAGCAGTACTTC
TRBV6-5	few	TRBJ1-4	-	CASSPARANEKLFF	TGTGCCAGCAGCCCTGCTCGGGCTAATGAAAAACTGTTTTTT
TRBV19	-	TRBJ2-7	TRBD1	CASRAARDSSYEQYF	TGTGCCAGTAGAGCTGCGAGGGACAGCTCCTACGAGCAGTACTTC
TRBV28	-	TRBJ1-1	-	CASSQQLLNTEAFF	TGTGCCAGCAGTCAACAATTGCTGAACACTGAAGCTTTCTTT
TRBV13	-	TRBJ2-2	TRBD1	CASTQLGTGGTGELFF	TGTGCCAGCACCCAGCTCGGGACAGGGGGGACCGGGGAGCTGTTTTTT
TRBV28	-	TRBJ1-1	TRBD1	CASSLTGGGSYEAFF	TGTGCCAGCAGTCTGACAGGGGGCGGATCGTATGAAGCTTTCTTT
TRBV5-6	few	TRBJ1-2	-	CASSLPKNTGYYGYTF	TGTGCCAGCAGCCTCCCGAAAAACACAGGGTACTATGGCTACACCTTC
TRBV5-1	-	TRBJ1-2	-	CASSEQGGYGYTF	TGCGCCAGCAGCGAACAGGGCGGCTATGGCTACACCTTC
TRBV10-3	-	TRBJ2-3	TRBD1	CAISETGGGISTDTQYF	TGTGCCATCAGCGAAACAGGGGGCGGAATAAGCACAGATACGCAGTATTTT
TRBV6-5	-	TRBJ2-7	TRBD2	CASSYAGVGAREQYF	TGTGCCAGCAGTTACGCGGGGGTCGGGGCCCGGGAGCAGTACTTC
TRBV5-4	-	TRBJ2-1	-	CASSPSGSSQFF	TGTGCCAGCAGCCCCTCGGGGTCCTCGCAGTTCTTC
TRBV7-2	-	TRBJ2-2	-	CASSFRQGGNTGELFF	TGTGCCAGCAGCTTTAGGCAGGGGGGTAACACCGGGGAGCTGTTTTTT
TRBV7-9	-	TRBJ2-7	-	CASSLALDRNWYF	TGTGCCAGCAGCTTAGCGCTAGACAGAAACTGGTACTTC
TRBV9	-	TRBJ2-1	-	CASSVAGPFDNEQFF	TGTGCCAGCAGCGTAGCAGGGCCCTTTGACAATGAGCAGTTCTTC
TRBV5-1	once	TRBJ2-1	-	CASSLSAGWEDEQFF	TGCGCCAGCAGCTTGTCTGCGGGGTGGGAAGATGAGCAGTTCTTC
TRBV7-9	-	TRBJ2-3	TRBD1	CASSRQGGQGSTDTQYF	TGTGCCAGCAGCCGACAAGGAGGACAGGGTTCGACAGATACGCAGTATTTT
TRBV5-1	-	TRBJ2-7	TRBD1	CASSGGQGAGEQYF	TGCGCCAGCAGCGGGGGACAGGGGGCGGGGGAGCAGTACTTC
TRBV19	-	TRBJ2-5	TRBD1	CASSIDTHGTERRAGTQYF	TGTGCCAGTAGTATAGACACGCATGGGACAGAGCGCCGCGCGGGGACCCAGTACTTC
TRBV5-1	few	TRBJ2-1	-	CASSPDTSSYNEQFF	TGCGCCAGCAGCCCCGACACAAGCTCCTACAATGAGCAGTTCTTC
TRBV7-2	-	TRBJ2-3	-	CASSLFSELTDTQYF	TGTGCCAGCAGCTTATTCAGCGAACTCACAGATACGCAGTATTTT
TRBV6-5	once	TRBJ2-1	-	CASWARSSYNEQFF	TGTGCCAGCTGGGCTCGAAGCTCCTACAATGAGCAGTTCTTC
TRBV2	-	TRBJ2-5	TRBD1	CASRDRGYQETQYF	TGTGCCAGCAGGGACAGGGGGTACCAAGAGACCCAGTACTTC
TRBV11-3	once	TRBJ2-5	TRBD1	CASSSRKPGQGEETQYF	TGTGCCAGCAGTTCACGAAAACCGGGACAGGGGGAAGAGACCCAGTACTTC
TRBV6-5	once	TRBJ1-6	-	CASSRSPGENSPLHF	TGTGCCAGCAGTCGGAGTCCAGGGGAAAATTCACCCCTCCACTTT
TRBV28	-	TRBJ1-6	-	CASSDPPDRTNSPLHF	TGTGCCAGCAGCGACCCTCCGGACAGAACTAATTCACCCCTCCACTTT
TRBV30	-	TRBJ2-7	-	CAWEQVLRGGTYEQYF	TGTGCCTGGGAGCAGGTTCTAAGGGGGGGCACCTACGAGCAGTACTTC